This paragraph reports one TCR beta chain. The CDR3 runs to 15 residues. Trimming took off 4 bases at V and 4 bases at J, with 12 bases between the two ends. Germline V CDR1 and CDR2: SGDLS, YYNGEE. The data are from a study of cytomegalovirus exposure and HLA in healthy donors. In the PCR, 60 Vbeta and 13 Jbeta primers were used. Here immunoSEQ multiplex PCR was the method, and the copy in TCRdb shows in-frame clones only, minus some. In the table there are around 150,000 clones, 75% to 80% of which are singletons. This TCR derives from a woman aged 25 to 39 in good health and CMV-seronegative. The material sequenced was PBMCs. The chain combines TRBV9 with TRBJ2-6; tentative D call: TRBD1 (6 bases). CDR3 in amino acids: CASSPRGAGANVLTF. As DNA, the CDR3 is TGTGCCAGCAGCCCCAGGGGTGCCGGGGCCAACGTCCTGACTTTC.